Sequencing of this T cell receptor (beta chain) was carried out in a study of blood T cell repertoires in COVID-19. About the study: From the United States, Italy and Spain came samples of acute and convalescent COVID-19. T cells, B-cell-depleted T cells, or PBMCs provided the cDNA or gDNA that served as material.

Source study methods: Reference gene primer amplification gave estimated nucleated cell counts. Sequencing was performed with immunoSEQ multiplex PCR; in TCRdb, only in-frame clones are kept and a portion is missing. From that table come the V and J calls and clone size; the DNA was used to work out D and trimming. The sample yields approximately 140,000 clones, 84% seen once. CDR1 LNHDA and CDR2 SQIVND come from the germline V gene (reference sequence). The CDR3 totals 14 residues. V lost 5 bases, J lost 1 base, and 4 bases stayed unmatched. The chain combines TRBV19 with TRBJ2-7, with 8 positions matching TRBD1. The sequence was obtained from a man in his 60s with acute or convalescent COVID-19. The source material was peripheral blood. CDR3 sequence (DNA): TGTGCCAGTAGTTCCCGACAGGGGTCCTACGAGCAGTACTTC. It codes for CASSSRQGSYEQYF.